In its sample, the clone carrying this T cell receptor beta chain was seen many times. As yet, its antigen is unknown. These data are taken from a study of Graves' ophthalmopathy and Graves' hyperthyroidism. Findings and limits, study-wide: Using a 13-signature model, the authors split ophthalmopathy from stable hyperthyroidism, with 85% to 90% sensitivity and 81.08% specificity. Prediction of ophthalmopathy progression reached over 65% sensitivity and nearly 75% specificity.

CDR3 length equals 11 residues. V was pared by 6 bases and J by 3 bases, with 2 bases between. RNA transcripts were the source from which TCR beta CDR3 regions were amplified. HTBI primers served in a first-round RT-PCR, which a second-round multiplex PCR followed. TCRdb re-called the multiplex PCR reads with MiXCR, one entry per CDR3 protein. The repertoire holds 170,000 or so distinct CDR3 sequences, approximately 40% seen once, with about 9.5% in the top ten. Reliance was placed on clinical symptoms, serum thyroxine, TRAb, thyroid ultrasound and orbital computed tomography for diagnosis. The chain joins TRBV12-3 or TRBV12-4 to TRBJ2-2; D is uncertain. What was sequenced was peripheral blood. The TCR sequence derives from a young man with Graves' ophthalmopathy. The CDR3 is CASRYTGELFF. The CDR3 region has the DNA TGTGCCAGCAGATACACCGGGGAGCTGTTTTTT.